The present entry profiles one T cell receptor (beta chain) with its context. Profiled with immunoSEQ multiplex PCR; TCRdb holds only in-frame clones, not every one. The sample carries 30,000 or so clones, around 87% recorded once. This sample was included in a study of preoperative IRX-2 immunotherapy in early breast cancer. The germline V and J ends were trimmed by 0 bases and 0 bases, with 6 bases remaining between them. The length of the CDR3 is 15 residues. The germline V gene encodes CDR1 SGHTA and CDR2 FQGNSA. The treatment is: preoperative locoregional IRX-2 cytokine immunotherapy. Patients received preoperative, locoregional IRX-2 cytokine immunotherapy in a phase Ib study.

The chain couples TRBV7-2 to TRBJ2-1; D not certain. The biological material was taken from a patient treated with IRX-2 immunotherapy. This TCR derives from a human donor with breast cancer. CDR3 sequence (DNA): TGTGCCAGCAGCTTAGCGGAAAGCTCCTACAATGAGCAGTTCTTC. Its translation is CASSLAESSYNEQFF.